This T cell receptor (beta chain) is from a study of control samples from healthy donors and cancer patients (dated by TCRdb to about 2020). The CDR3, cysteine through phenylalanine, is 18 amino acids long. Here the CDR3 DNA is all that survives: 54 bases in frame from base 1. The junction shows trimming of 1 base on V and 7 bases on J, plus 24 bases between the germline ends. Via the germline V gene (reference sequence), CDR1 is SGHNT and CDR2 YYREEE. This clone appeared once. The specificity of this receptor is unknown. The sample holds no much larger clone one base away, and base qualities are not on file. Library preparation used the immunoSEQ multiplex PCR assay. This is the immuneACCESS table as TCRdb keeps it, with only in-frame sequences that have V and J called. A part of the clones is gone; compared with another copy, unresolved V genes explain less than half, and the rest is unexplained. The sample table contains 150,000 or so clones; only one count was recorded for over 85% of them. The biggest ten clones account for roughly 6.2% of the sample.

Sequencing was performed on blood. The V gene is TRBV5-4 and the J gene is TRBJ2-1, with the D assignment possibly TRBD1 or TRBD2, given 5 matching bases for each. The receptor comes from a man between 18 and 29 years old in good health. The CDR3 in this case is CASSLPWGEGILVNEQFF. The nucleotide sequence reads TGTGCCAGCAGCTTGCCCTGGGGTGAGGGGATCCTGGTAAATGAGCAGTTCTTC.